This TCR beta chain derives from a study of cytomegalovirus exposure and HLA in healthy donors. PCR was performed using 60 Vbeta and 13 Jbeta primers. Method: immunoSEQ multiplex PCR; TCRdb's copy keeps in-frame clones and lacks some. Of 120,000 or so clones in the sample, over 70% are singletons; the top ten hold roughly 10%. Sequencing used PBMCs. The sequence came from a woman in her 50s in good health and CMV-seropositive.

The CDR3 here is CASSLQGYEQYF. In DNA, the CDR3 is TGTGCCAGCAGCCTTCAGGGGTACGAGCAGTACTTC. The chain carries TRBV7-8 and TRBJ2-7; possible D gene TRBD1, 6 bases. Deletions cut 5 bases from V and 4 bases from J, with 9 bases between. Germline loops: CDR1 SGHVS, CDR2 FQNEAQ. The CDR3 is 12 residues long.